Below, 23 T cell receptor beta chains from the same sample are listed, as sequenced in a study of cytotoxic CD8 clonotypes in ibrutinib-treated CLL. The repertoire was sequenced with immunoSEQ multiplex PCR; TCRdb's copy has only in-frame clones and lacks some. The top ten clones hold around 4.9% of a sample with 140,000 to 150,000 clones, 70% to 80% of them seen once. Here the sequenced sample was PBMCs, taken after 24 months of ibrutinib treatment. The receptors originated from a human donor with chronic lymphocytic leukemia.

The V and J genes are TRBV7-9 and TRBJ2-3; D remains unclear. The CDR3 is 13 residues long. In germline, CDR1 is SEHNR, CDR2 FQNEAQ (reference sequence). The V and J ends lost 4 bases and 9 bases respectively, with 14 bases between them. The CDR3 coding sequence is TGTGCCAGCAGCTCCCCCTTCCTCGGGACGCAGTATTTT. Translated: CASSSPFLGTQYF. The full variable domain, rest sourced from reference TRBV7-9 and TRBJ2-3, is DTGVSQNPRHKITKRGQNVTFRCDPISEHNRLYWYRQTLGQGPEFLTYFQNEAQLEKSRLLSDRFSAERPKGSFSTLEIQRTEQGDSAMYLCASSSPFLGTQYFGPGTRLTVL.

This sequence joins TRBV10-3 and TRBJ2-3; either TRBD1 or TRBD2 may fit D (6 bases each). The germline gives CDR1 ENHRY, CDR2 SYGVKD. V lost 6 bases, J lost 5 bases, and 12 bases lay in between. CDR3 size: 13 residues. CDR3 sequence: CAIRTEGGDTQYF. The CDR3 region has the DNA TGTGCCATCAGGACGGAGGGGGGAGATACGCAGTATTTT.

This clone has a handful of counts. The chain recombines TRBV7-2 with TRBJ2-2; TRBD2 might be the D (6 bases). The germline gives CDR1 SGHTA, CDR2 FQGNSA. The CDR3 has 15 amino acids. Trimming took 5 bases from V and 4 from J, leaving 14 bases between them. The CDR3 reads CASSASLASTGELFF. The CDR3 nucleotides read TGTGCCAGCAGCGCTAGCCTAGCGAGCACCGGGGAGCTGTTTTTT. Filled out from reference TRBV7-2 and TRBJ2-2, the complete variable domain reads GAGVSQSPSNKVTEKGKDVELRCDPISGHTALYWYRQSLGQGLEFLIYFQGNSAPDKSGLPSDRFSAERTGGSVSTLTIQRTQQEDSAVYLCASSASLASTGELFFGEGSRLTVL.

The chain links TRBV9 to TRBJ2-2; no definite D call. The CDR3 is 15 residues long. The V end lost 4 bases, the J end lost 6 bases, and 16 bases lay between the germline ends. CDR1 is SGDLS and CDR2 is YYNGEE in the germline V gene. The CDR3 bases are TGTGCCAGCAGCCCCGATTTGTACCGTGCCGGGGAGCTGTTTTTT. This gives the protein CASSPDLYRAGELFF.

The chain has TRBV6-6 and TRBJ1-1; maybe TRBD1 (6 bases). The CDR3 consists of 13 residues. Between the trimmed V and J ends, which lost 7 bases and 7 bases, there was a span of 16 bases. From germline, CDR1 is MNHNY and CDR2 SVGAGI (reference sequence). As DNA, the CDR3 is TGTGCCAGCACCTACGGAGGGGGGGGTGAAGCTTTCTTT. It specifies CASTYGGGGEAFF.

The chain couples TRBV19 to TRBJ2-1; tentative D call: TRBD1 (5 bases). The V gene's germline CDR1 is LNHDA and CDR2 SQIVND (reference sequence). Trimming cost V 7 bases and J 5 bases, with 18 bases left between them. The CDR3 contains 15 residues. The CDR3 nucleotides are TGTGCCAGTACAACTTCGTGGGGCCCGCACAATGAGCAGTTCTTC. It translates to CASTTSWGPHNEQFF.

This rearrangement joins TRBV7-6 to TRBJ1-4; D is possibly TRBD1 (5 bases). The CDR3 runs 13 residues. The V and J ends lost 6 bases and 3 bases respectively, with 8 bases between them. The germline V gene encodes CDR1 SGHVS and CDR2 FNYEAQ. In DNA, the CDR3 is TGTGCCAGCAGGCCAGGGTCTAATGAAAAACTGTTTTTT. It translates to CASRPGSNEKLFF.

There are a few counts of this clone. The chain combines TRBV7-2 with TRBJ2-4; tentatively, D is TRBD1 (6 bases). Trimming pared 5 bases from V and 7 bases from J, leaving 12 bases between. Germline CDR1 and CDR2: SGHTA and FQGNSA. The CDR3 totals 13 residues. The CDR3 nucleotides are TGTGCCAGCAGCACAAAACAGGGTAACATTCAGTACTTC. It encodes CASSTKQGNIQYF.

J is TRBJ1-5 and V is TRBV18, with no clear D. V was clipped by 4 bases and J by 1 base, with 14 bases between them. This CDR3 region has 16 residues. The V gene's germline CDR1 is KGHSH and CDR2 LQKENI. The CDR3 bases are TGTGCCAGCTCACTTATTGGACGCCCGAGCAATCAGCCCCAGCATTTT. Its translation: CASSLIGRPSNQPQHF.

The rearrangement uses TRBV10-2 and TRBJ2-3; D perhaps matches TRBD2 (5 bases). The V and J ends lost 10 bases and 0 bases respectively, with 11 bases between them. This CDR3 comprises 13 residues. Germline V gene data show CDR1 as WSHSY and CDR2 as SAAADI. The CDR3 is CATGLPSTDTQYF. The DNA of the CDR3 is TGCGCCACCGGACTTCCGAGCACAGATACGCAGTATTTT.

The chain couples TRBV5-1 to TRBJ1-2; D gene ambiguous. CDR3 length equals 13 residues. Germline CDR1 is SGHRS and CDR2 is YFSETQ. V dropped 4 bases and J dropped 2 bases, with 9 bases sitting between them. The DNA of the CDR3 is TGCGCCAGCAGCCCCCGTGAAAACTATGGCTACACCTTC. Translated, it gives CASSPRENYGYTF.

This rearrangement joins TRBV5-5 to TRBJ2-7, with 9 nucleotides matching TRBD1. J lost 2 bases, V lost 5 bases, and 5 bases had no gene match. This CDR3 contains 14 residues. Per the germline V gene, CDR1 is SGHKS and CDR2 is YYEKEE (reference sequence). The CDR3 DNA follows: TGTGCCAGCAGGCCCACAGGGGGCCCCTACGAGCAGTACTTC. Translating it yields CASRPTGGPYEQYF.

The chain carries TRBV28 and TRBJ1-5, with 7 bases matching TRBD1. CDR3 length: 17 residues. Per germline, CDR1 MDHEN and CDR2 SYDVKM. V shed 5 bases, J shed 6 bases, and the junction held 16 bases outside the gene matches. The CDR3 reads CASSSWLVRGDGQPQHF. CDR3 coding DNA: TGTGCCAGCAGTAGTTGGTTGGTCAGGGGGGATGGTCAGCCCCAGCATTTT.

V is TRBV9 and J is TRBJ1-6, with 7 bases identical to TRBD1. The CDR3 consists of 15 residues. Germline CDR1 is SGDLS and CDR2 is YYNGEE. The V segment lost 0 bases and the J segment 14 bases; nucleotides outside the gene matches: 11. The CDR3 protein is CASSVGVGGIFTLHF. The DNA for the CDR3 is TGTGCCAGCAGCGTAGGTGTAGGGGGCATATTCACCCTCCACTTT.

This chain joins TRBV7-2 and TRBJ2-3; 7 bases match TRBD2. From germline, CDR1 is SGHTA and CDR2 FQGNSA. This CDR3 comprises 16 residues. The junction had 6 bases not matched to a gene; V was cut back by 3 bases and J by 0 bases. The CDR3 region is CASSFPGLPSTDTQYF. In nucleotides, the CDR3 is TGTGCCAGCAGCTTCCCGGGACTACCCAGCACAGATACGCAGTATTTT.

The chain recombines TRBV7-6 with TRBJ2-1; D is possibly TRBD1 (6 bases). Trimming pared 5 bases from V and 5 bases from J, leaving 16 bases between. Germline values: CDR1 SGHVS, CDR2 FNYEAQ. CDR3 length equals 15 residues. The CDR3 loop reads CASSPTRGPNNEQFF. CDR3 nucleotides: TGTGCCAGCAGCCCAACCAGGGGCCCCAACAATGAGCAGTTCTTC.

A few counts support this clone. The V gene is TRBV11-2, the J gene TRBJ2-7, with 10 bases identical to TRBD1. CDR3 length: 16 amino acids. Germline lookup yields CDR1 SGHAT and CDR2 FQNNGV. With V trimmed by 4 bases and J by 3 bases, 9 bases remained unmatched. Here the CDR3 DNA reads TGTGCCAGCAGCTCCCTCAGCGACAGGGGGCACTACGAGCAGTACTTC. Translated: CASSSLSDRGHYEQYF.

The chain joins TRBV7-3 to TRBJ2-6; weak D call: TRBD1 (5 bases). CDR1 is SGHTA and CDR2 is FQGTGA in the germline V gene. V lost 1 base to trimming and J lost 0 bases, with 7 bases between them. The CDR3 sequence is 16 residues long. As DNA, the CDR3 is TGTGCCAGCAGCTTAAGAAGGGGCTCTGGGGCCAACGTCCTGACTTTC. Its translation: CASSLRRGSGANVLTF.

V usage is TRBV5-8 and J usage is TRBJ1-5; possible D gene TRBD1, 6 bases. From germline, CDR1 is SGHTS and CDR2 YDEGEE. The CDR3 sequence is 14 residues long. Trimming took off 0 bases at V and 3 bases at J, with 7 bases between the two ends. The CDR3 nucleotides are TGTGCCAGCAGCTTGGGGGACAACAATCAGCCCCAGCATTTT. Translated, it gives CASSLGDNNQPQHF. Drawing the rest from reference TRBV5-8 and TRBJ1-5, the complete variable domain is EAGVTQSPTHLIKTRGQQATLRCSPISGHTSVYWYQQALGLGLQFLLWYDEGEERNRGNFPPRFSGRQFPNYSSELNVNALELEDSALYLCASSLGDNNQPQHFGDGTRLSIL.

The chain combines TRBV29-1 with TRBJ1-6, with 7 bases matching TRBD1. The CDR3 has 13 amino acids. Losses at the gene ends were 7 bases for V and 8 bases for J; bases not matched to a gene: 8. Germline CDR1 and CDR2: SQVTM and ANQGSEA. Written as DNA, the CDR3 is TGCAGCGCCTCGGACAGGATGGATTCACCCCTCCACTTT. Encoded protein: CSASDRMDSPLHF.

The genes are TRBV7-2 and TRBJ2-7, with 10 nucleotides matching TRBD2. This CDR3 contains 18 residues. Trimming cost V 4 bases and J 7 bases; bases outside gene matches: 19. Germline V gene sequence: CDR1 SGHTA, CDR2 FQGNSA. The CDR3, as DNA: TGTGCCAGCAGCTCCCCCGGGGGGTCCGCGGGAGCGGGGGGGGAGCAGTACTTC. Protein sequence: CASSSPGGSAGAGGEQYF. Full variable domain (remainder filled in from reference TRBV7-2 and TRBJ2-7): GAGVSQSPSNKVTEKGKDVELRCDPISGHTALYWYRQSLGQGLEFLIYFQGNSAPDKSGLPSDRFSAERTGGSVSTLTIQRTQQEDSAVYLCASSSPGGSAGAGGEQYFGPGTRLTVT.

This clone was seen only once. The chain couples TRBV18 to TRBJ1-1; no firm D call. Germline loops: CDR1 KGHSH, CDR2 LQKENI. V was clipped by 6 bases and J by 5 bases, with 16 bases between them. The CDR3 has 14 amino acids. CDR3 residues: CASSRDSGPTEAFF. Written as DNA, the CDR3 is TGTGCCAGCTCCCGAGACTCCGGTCCGACTGAAGCTTTCTTT.

This clone appeared a few times. The chain carries TRBV7-6 and TRBJ2-5; 7 bases map to TRBD2. J was trimmed by 7 bases and V by 5 bases; bases with no gene match: 10. The V gene's germline CDR1 is SGHVS and CDR2 FNYEAQ. The CDR3 contains 14 residues. The CDR3, as DNA: TGTGCCAGCAGCCCCCAACGCGGGGGAAGGACCCAGTACTTC. Its translation is CASSPQRGGRTQYF.